This TCR beta chain was recorded in a study of shared clonotypes between healthy human individuals. Germline V lookup: CDR1 SNHLY, CDR2 FYNNEI. This CDR3 spans 13 amino acids. Trimming took 7 bases from V and 4 from J, leaving 10 bases between them. Clones were read by immunoSEQ multiplex PCR, and TCRdb kept only the in-frame ones, dropping some. The data contain about 700,000 clones, 74% of them singletons. This receptor was obtained from a woman aged 25 to 39 in good health. The rearrangement uses TRBV2 and TRBJ1-4; the D is unclear. Sequenced: memory CD4+ T cells sorted from blood. Subset in this sample: CD45RA-negative fraction. The CDR3 nucleotides are TGTGCCAGCATATCGCAGCTTAATGAAAAACTGTTTTTT. Residues: CASISQLNEKLFF. Together with reference TRBV2 and TRBJ1-4, the CDR3 gives the full variable domain: EPEVTQTPSHQVTQMGQEVILRCVPISNHLYFYWYRQILGQKVEFLVSFYNNEISEKSEIFDDQFSVERPDGSNFTLKIRSTKLEDSAMYFCASISQLNEKLFFGSGTQLSVL.